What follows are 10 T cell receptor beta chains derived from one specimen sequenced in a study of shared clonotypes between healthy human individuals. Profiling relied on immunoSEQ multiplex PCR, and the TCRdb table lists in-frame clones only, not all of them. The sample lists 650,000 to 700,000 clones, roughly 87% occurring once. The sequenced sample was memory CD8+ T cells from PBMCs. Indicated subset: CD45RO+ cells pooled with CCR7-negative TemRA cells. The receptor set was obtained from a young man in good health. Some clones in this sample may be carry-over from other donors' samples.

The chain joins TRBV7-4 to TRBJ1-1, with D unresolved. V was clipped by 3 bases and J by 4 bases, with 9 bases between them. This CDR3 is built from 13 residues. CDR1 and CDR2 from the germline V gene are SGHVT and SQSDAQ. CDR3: CASSLDLLTEAFF. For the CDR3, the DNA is TGTGCCAGCAGCTTGGATCTGCTCACTGAAGCTTTCTTT.

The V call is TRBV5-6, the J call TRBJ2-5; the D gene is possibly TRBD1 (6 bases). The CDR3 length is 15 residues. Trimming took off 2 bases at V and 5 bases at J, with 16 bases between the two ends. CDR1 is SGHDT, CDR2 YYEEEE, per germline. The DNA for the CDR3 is TGTGCCAGCAGCTTTAAGGGACAAGAGAAGGAGACCCAGTACTTC. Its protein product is CASSFKGQEKETQYF.

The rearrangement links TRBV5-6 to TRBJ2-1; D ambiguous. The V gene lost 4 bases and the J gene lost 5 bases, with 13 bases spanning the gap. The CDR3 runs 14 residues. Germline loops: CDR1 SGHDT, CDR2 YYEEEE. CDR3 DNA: TGTGCCAGCAGCGAGGCACACACACACAATGAGCAGTTCTTC. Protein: CASSEAHTHNEQFF.

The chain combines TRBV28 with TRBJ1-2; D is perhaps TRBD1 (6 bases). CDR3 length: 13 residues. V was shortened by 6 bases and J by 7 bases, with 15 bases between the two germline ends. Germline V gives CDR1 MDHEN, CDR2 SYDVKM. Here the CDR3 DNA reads TGTGCCAGCAGCCAAACAGGGTCGGGTGGCTACACCTTC. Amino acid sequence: CASSQTGSGGYTF.

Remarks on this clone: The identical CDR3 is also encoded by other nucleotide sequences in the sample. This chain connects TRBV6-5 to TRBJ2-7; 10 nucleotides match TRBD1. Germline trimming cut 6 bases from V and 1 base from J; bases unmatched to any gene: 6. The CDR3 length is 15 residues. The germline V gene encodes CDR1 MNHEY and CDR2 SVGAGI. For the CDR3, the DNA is TGTGCCAGCAGCCCTGGACAGGGGGTTTCCTACGAGCAGTACTTC. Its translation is CASSPGQGVSYEQYF.

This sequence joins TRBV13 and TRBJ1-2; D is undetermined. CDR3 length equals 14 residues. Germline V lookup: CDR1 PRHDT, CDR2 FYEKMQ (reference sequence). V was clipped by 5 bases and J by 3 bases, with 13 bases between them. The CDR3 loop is CASSPASGDYGYTF. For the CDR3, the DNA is TGTGCCAGCAGCCCCGCCTCCGGGGACTATGGCTACACCTTC.

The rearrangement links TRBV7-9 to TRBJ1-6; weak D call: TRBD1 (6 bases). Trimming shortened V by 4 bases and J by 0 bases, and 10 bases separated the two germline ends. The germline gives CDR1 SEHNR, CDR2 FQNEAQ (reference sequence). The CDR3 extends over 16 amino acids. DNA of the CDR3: TGTGCCAGCAGCTATACAGGGCGCTCCTATAATTCACCCCTCCACTTT. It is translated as CASSYTGRSYNSPLHF.

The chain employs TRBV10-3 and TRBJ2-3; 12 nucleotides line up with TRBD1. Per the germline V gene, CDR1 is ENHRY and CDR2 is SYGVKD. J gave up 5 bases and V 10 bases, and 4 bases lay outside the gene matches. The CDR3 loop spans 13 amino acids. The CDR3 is CATGTGGQDTQYF. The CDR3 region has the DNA TGTGCCACCGGGACAGGGGGCCAAGATACGCAGTATTTT.

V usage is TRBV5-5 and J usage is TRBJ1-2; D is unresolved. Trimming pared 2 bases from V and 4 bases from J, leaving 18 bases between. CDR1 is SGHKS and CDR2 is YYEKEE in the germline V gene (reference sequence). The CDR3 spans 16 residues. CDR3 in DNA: TGTGCCAGCAGCTTTGAGACAATGGGATTCGGCTATGGCTACACCTTC. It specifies CASSFETMGFGYGYTF.

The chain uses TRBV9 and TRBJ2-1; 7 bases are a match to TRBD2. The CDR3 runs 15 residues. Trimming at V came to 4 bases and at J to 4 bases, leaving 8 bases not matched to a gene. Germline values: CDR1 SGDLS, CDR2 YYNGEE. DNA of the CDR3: TGTGCCAGCAGCCCTAGCGGAGTCAATTACAATGAGCAGTTCTTC. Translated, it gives CASSPSGVNYNEQFF.